Presented here are 23 T cell receptor beta chains from one specimen sequenced in a study of post-analysis software for immune sequencing data. Study results and caveats: Elevated frequency relative to controls characterized several TRBV segments in patients, TRBV5-6, TRBV5-1 and TRBV20-1 among them.

TCR beta cDNA libraries included unique molecular identifiers. TCRdb recomputed calls from the PCR reads with MiXCR, one row per CDR3 protein. The sample shows more than 500,000 distinct CDR3 sequences, approximately 34% of them seen only once. These receptors have no identified antigens. Sequencing was performed on blood. The receptors were gathered from a girl aged 2 to 17 with multiple sclerosis.

About this clonotype: A much larger clone sits a single nucleotide away, making a read error possible. The CDR3 spells CVSSYTTYYNEQFF. The CDR3 coding sequence is TGTGTCAGCAGTTATACGACGTACTACAATGAGCAGTTCTTC. The chain uses TRBV6-5 and TRBJ2-1; D is unclear. Germline V gene lookup returns CDR1 MNHEY and CDR2 SVGAGI. This CDR3 contains 14 residues.

A note on this clonotype: At one end, the junction sequence differs from germline, possibly due to a read error. The chain couples TRBV24-1 to TRBJ2-2, with 8 bases aligning to TRBD1. Germline V gene data show CDR1 as KGHDR and CDR2 as SFDVKD. The length of the CDR3 is 16 residues. The CDR3 region is CAASDLRQGYSGELFF. As DNA, the CDR3 is TGTGCCGCCAGTGATTTGAGACAGGGGTACTCCGGGGAGCTGTTTTTT.

As to this clonotype: At one end the junction does not follow the germline gene, possibly because of a read error. The genes are TRBV4-1 and TRBJ1-1, with 9 bases lining up with TRBD1. The length of the CDR3 is 16 residues. CDR1 MGHRA and CDR2 YSYEKL come from the germline V gene. Here the CDR3 DNA reads TGCGCCCGCAGCGCACGTCGGACAGGGGAGGACACTGAAGCTTTCTTT. This codes for CARSARRTGEDTEAFF.

The chain has TRBV29-1 and TRBJ2-7; D could derive from TRBD1 or TRBD2 (5 bases each). Trimming cost V 5 bases and J 6 bases, with 14 bases left between them. The CDR3 has 12 amino acids. CDR1 and CDR2 (germline): SQVTM, ANQGSEA. This CDR3 reads CSVQKGTCEQYF. The CDR3 DNA sequence: TGCAGCGTTCAAAAAGGGACCTGCGAGCAGTACTTC.

CDR3: CASSGDRVPGGHGYTF. The CDR3 DNA follows: TGCGCCAGCAGTGGGGACCGAGTCCCCGGGGGTCATGGCTACACCTTC. The chain carries TRBV10-2 and TRBJ1-2; perhaps TRBD1 as D (5 bases). The V and J ends lost 4 bases and 6 bases respectively, with 21 bases between them. CDR1 WSHSY and CDR2 SAAADI come from the germline V gene. The CDR3 spans 16 residues.

This clonotype was seen a handful of times. The V gene is TRBV10-1, the J gene TRBJ2-5; 12 bases agree with TRBD2. CDR3 length: 16 residues. Losses at the gene ends were 2 bases for V and 2 bases for J; bases not matched to a gene: 3. CDR1 and CDR2 from the germline V gene are WNHNN and SYGVQD (reference sequence). The CDR3 DNA reads as TGCGCCAGCAGTGAGGGACTAGCGGGGCATCAAGAGACCCAGTACTTC. This codes for CASSEGLAGHQETQYF.

The table lists this clonotype with a few counts. The chain has TRBV6-2 or TRBV6-3 and TRBJ1-2; D gene unclear. CDR1 and CDR2 (germline): MNHEY, SVGEGT. The CDR3 is 14 amino acids. The germline V and J ends were trimmed by 6 bases and 3 bases, with 14 bases remaining between them. The CDR3 loop is CASRPPQRHYGYTF. Here the CDR3 DNA reads TGTGCCAGCAGGCCCCCCCAGCGGCACTATGGCTACACCTTC.

This clonotype was seen at least ten times. This chain links TRBV20-1 with TRBJ2-6, with D possibly TRBD2 on 6 matching bases. The ends were cut back, 0 bases at V and 2 bases at J, with 8 bases in the middle. Germline lookup yields CDR1 DFQATT and CDR2 SNEGSKA (reference sequence). The CDR3 sequence is 15 residues long. The DNA of the CDR3 is TGCAGTGCTAGAGAAGGGACTCCTGGGGCCAACGTCCTGACTTTC. Translating gives CSAREGTPGANVLTF.

V gene TRBV20-1 combines with J gene TRBJ2-6; D is ambiguous. This CDR3 has 20 residues. Trimming left V 0 bases short and J 0 bases short, with 21 bases between. The germline gives CDR1 DFQATT, CDR2 SNEGSKA (reference sequence). The CDR3 spells CSAREVVRWDTSSGANVLTF. The DNA for the CDR3 is TGCAGTGCTAGAGAAGTGGTTAGGTGGGATACAAGCTCTGGGGCCAACGTCCTGACTTTC.

This clonotype was detected a few times. V usage is TRBV10-2 and J usage is TRBJ2-3; 8 bases are shared with TRBD1. This CDR3 contains 12 residues. V lost 8 bases, J lost 3 bases, and 1 base stayed unmatched. The germline gives CDR1 WSHSY, CDR2 SAAADI. As DNA, the CDR3 is TGCGCCAGCTACAGGGGGACAGATACGCAGTATTTT. Translating it yields CASYRGTDTQYF.

The gene calls are TRBV27 and TRBJ2-3; maybe TRBD2 (6 bases). V lost 4 bases and J 6 bases, leaving 20 bases between the germline ends. Germline V lookup: CDR1 MNHEY, CDR2 SMNVEV (reference sequence). The CDR3 totals 16 residues. CDR3 sequence reads: CASSSPGLPGEDTQYF. The CDR3 DNA is TGTGCCAGCAGTTCCCCCGGACTACCCGGTGAGGATACGCAGTATTTT.

This clonotype was recorded only once. This rearrangement joins TRBV7-8 to TRBJ2-1; 10 bases align to TRBD2. After removal of 7 bases from V and 3 bases from J, the junction contained 9 bases not matched to a gene. This CDR3 has 16 residues. Germline CDR1 is SGHVS and CDR2 is FQNEAQ. The CDR3 DNA reads as TGTGCCAGCACCGATCTAGCGGGGGACCTCTACAATGAGCAGTTCTTC. Encoded protein: CASTDLAGDLYNEQFF.

J is TRBJ2-2 and V is TRBV20-1; D is perhaps TRBD1 (5 bases). V lost 3 bases to trimming and J lost 4 bases, with 12 bases between them. CDR3 length equals 14 residues. Looked up from germline, CDR1 is DFQATT and CDR2 is SNEGSKA (reference sequence). This CDR3 reads CSARAPQGTGELFF. The DNA for the CDR3 is TGCAGTGCTAGGGCCCCCCAGGGCACCGGGGAGCTGTTTTTT.

The J gene is TRBJ2-3, the V gene TRBV7-9; 7 bases are shared with TRBD2. This CDR3 is built from 15 residues. The germline gives CDR1 SEHNR, CDR2 FQNEAQ (reference sequence). J gave up 4 bases and V 5 bases, and 9 bases lay outside the gene matches. CDR3 in DNA: TGTGCCAGCAGCCCGGACCTCACTAGCGCAGATACGCAGTATTTT. It translates to CASSPDLTSADTQYF.

This clonotype has just a few counts. V and J are TRBV6-6 and TRBJ2-1; 7 bases are a match to TRBD1. The CDR3 sequence is 12 residues long. In germline, CDR1 is MNHNY, CDR2 SVGAGI (reference sequence). V gave up 2 bases and J gave up 10 bases; unmatched junction bases: 2. Here the CDR3 reads CASSYPTGEQFF. CDR3 DNA sequence: TGTGCCAGCAGTTACCCGACAGGGGAGCAGTTCTTC.

The rearrangement joins TRBV4-2 to TRBJ2-7; no firm D call. The V gene's germline CDR1 is LGHNA and CDR2 YNFKEQ. Trimming took off 0 bases at V and 2 bases at J, with 8 bases between the two ends. The CDR3 extends over 14 amino acids. The CDR3 bases are TGTGCCAGCAGCCAAGATCTGGGTACCTACGAGCAGTACTTC. Residues: CASSQDLGTYEQYF.

In its sample, this clonotype was seen a few times. V gene TRBV6-5 combines with J gene TRBJ2-1; 7 bases are shared with TRBD1. CDR1 and CDR2 from the germline V gene are MNHEY and SVGAGI. CDR3 size: 16 residues. V shed 5 bases, J shed 3 bases, and the junction held 10 bases outside the gene matches. CDR3 protein: CASSKGQHLLYNEQFF. CDR3 sequence (DNA): TGTGCCAGCAGTAAGGGACAGCACCTCCTCTACAATGAGCAGTTCTTC.

This clonotype was seen only a few times. The chain combines TRBV5-1 with TRBJ2-5; D is tentatively TRBD1 or TRBD2 (5 bases each). The V and J ends lost 3 bases and 5 bases respectively, with 14 bases between them. Germline CDR1 and CDR2: SGHRS and YFSETQ. The CDR3 totals 14 residues. CDR3 region: CASSWPGTRETQYF. The CDR3 DNA is TGCGCCAGCAGCTGGCCGGGGACCCGGGAGACCCAGTACTTC. Full variable domain (missing parts from reference TRBV5-1 and TRBJ2-5): KAGVTQTPRYLIKTRGQQVTLSCSPISGHRSVSWYQQTPGQGLQFLFEYFSETQRNKGNFPGRFSGRQFSNSRSEMNVSTLELGDSALYLCASSWPGTRETQYFGPGTRLLVL.

DNA of the CDR3: TGTGCCAGCAGCCAAGATTGGGAGATCTATGGCTACACCTTC. Translating it yields CASSQDWEIYGYTF. The chain links TRBV4-2 to TRBJ1-2; no clear D gene. V dropped 0 bases and J dropped 4 bases, with 9 bases sitting between them. The length of the CDR3 is 14 residues. The V gene's germline CDR1 is LGHNA and CDR2 YNFKEQ.

The rearrangement links TRBV15 to TRBJ2-5; either TRBD1 or TRBD2 may supply D (5 bases each). The V gene's germline CDR1 is LNHNV and CDR2 YYDKDF (reference sequence). The V and J ends lost 5 bases and 5 bases respectively, with 15 bases between them. The CDR3 runs 14 residues. CDR3 region: CATSLSGLWETQYF. Written as DNA, the CDR3 is TGTGCCACCAGCCTCTCGGGGCTCTGGGAGACCCAGTACTTC.

The V call is TRBV28, the J call TRBJ2-2; D might be TRBD1 (5 bases). V was pared by 7 bases and J by 4 bases, with 13 bases between. Per germline, CDR1 MDHEN and CDR2 SYDVKM. This CDR3 has 14 amino acids. The CDR3, as DNA: TGTGCCAGCATAGGAGCCAGGGTCACCGGGGAGCTGTTTTTT. Amino acid sequence: CASIGARVTGELFF.

The CDR3 loop reads CASSPNVEQYF. The CDR3, as DNA: TGTGCCAGCAGCCCGAATGTCGAGCAGTACTTC. This chain connects TRBV11-2 to TRBJ2-5; D is undetermined. The closer fit of TRBJ2-7 to the DNA end suggests the J call may be wrong. The germline V gene encodes CDR1 SGHAT and CDR2 FQNNGV. This CDR3 is built from 11 residues.

The table lists this clonotype with a few counts. The chain is built from TRBV29-1 and TRBJ2-1; 7 bases match TRBD2. V shed 7 bases and J 5 bases; nucleotides not matched to a gene: 11. This CDR3 region has 14 residues. The germline V gene encodes CDR1 SQVTM and CDR2 ANQGSEA. CDR3 in amino acids: CSAPAGKFNNEQFF. The CDR3 DNA is TGCAGCGCCCCAGCGGGGAAGTTCAACAATGAGCAGTTCTTC.